A selection of T cell receptor beta chains follows, all from one sample in a study of cytomegalovirus exposure and HLA in healthy donors. Sequencing used immunoSEQ multiplex PCR; TCRdb keeps in-frame clones, though not all of them. This sample has around 97,000 clones, with roughly two thirds found just once. The sample comprised PBMCs. All receptors come from a man between 35 and 55 years old in good health and CMV-seronegative. Both conserved end residues are part of each CDR3. A D gene is named only where the DNA matches it firmly. For some rows the clone size is stated as once, few or many, or as a class when expanded; others skip it.

d_gene: TRBD1; j_gene: TRBJ2-7; v_gene: TRBV4-1; abundance: .; CDR3nt: TGCGCCAGCAGCCTAATAGGGGGCAACGAGCAGTACTTC; CDR3aa: CASSLIGGNEQYF
d_gene: TRBD1; j_gene: TRBJ2-7; v_gene: TRBV7-8; abundance: .; CDR3nt: TGTGCCAGCAGCTTCACCGGGACAGAGGACGAGCAGTACTTC; CDR3aa: CASSFTGTEDEQYF
d_gene: TRBD1; j_gene: TRBJ2-7; v_gene: TRBV9; abundance: .; CDR3nt: TGTGCCAGCAGCGCAGGGACAGGGGGTTCCGAGCAGTACTTC; CDR3aa: CASSAGTGGSEQYF
d_gene: .; j_gene: TRBJ2-7; v_gene: TRBV11-2; abundance: .; CDR3nt: TGTGCCAGCAGCTTATGGACAATGAGCTACGAGCAGTACTTC; CDR3aa: CASSLWTMSYEQYF
d_gene: .; j_gene: TRBJ2-3; v_gene: TRBV7-9; abundance: .; CDR3nt: TGTGCCAGCAGCCAGCGGCGGTCAGATACGCAGTATTTT; CDR3aa: CASSQRRSDTQYF
d_gene: .; j_gene: TRBJ2-2; v_gene: TRBV2; abundance: .; CDR3nt: TGTGCAAGCACCCCCCTCCTGAACACCGGGGAGCTGTTTTTT; CDR3aa: CASTPLLNTGELFF
d_gene: .; j_gene: TRBJ1-5; v_gene: TRBV30; abundance: once; CDR3nt: TGTGCCTGGATTTATCAGCGGGGGGGGAGGGATCAGCCCCAGCATTTT; CDR3aa: CAWIYQRGGRDQPQHF
d_gene: .; j_gene: TRBJ2-2; v_gene: TRBV18; abundance: .; CDR3nt: TGTGCCAGCTCACCACTCAGGGGATCAGGCGGGGAGCTGTTTTTT; CDR3aa: CASSPLRGSGGELFF
d_gene: .; j_gene: TRBJ2-5; v_gene: TRBV7-7; abundance: few; CDR3nt: TGTGCCAGCAGCTTATCCTGGTCCAGGGCCGACCAAGAGACCCAGTACTTC; CDR3aa: CASSLSWSRADQETQYF
d_gene: .; j_gene: TRBJ2-1; v_gene: TRBV10-3; abundance: .; CDR3nt: TGTGCCATCAGTGAGTCGGGGGTAGCGGAGGATGAGCAGTTCTTC; CDR3aa: CAISESGVAEDEQFF
d_gene: .; j_gene: TRBJ1-2; v_gene: TRBV9; abundance: .; CDR3nt: TGTGCCAGCAGCCCCCCTAACAGAGCTTCCTATGGCTACACCTTC; CDR3aa: CASSPPNRASYGYTF
d_gene: TRBD1; j_gene: TRBJ1-2; v_gene: TRBV4-1; abundance: .; CDR3nt: TGCGCCAGCAGCCAGCTAAGGACAGGGCCGAGGTATGGCTACACCTTC; CDR3aa: CASSQLRTGPRYGYTF
d_gene: TRBD2; j_gene: TRBJ2-7; v_gene: TRBV2; abundance: once; CDR3nt: TGTGCCAGCAGAATAAGTGGTGAGACTAGCGTCCACGAGCAGTACTTC; CDR3aa: CASRISGETSVHEQYF
d_gene: .; j_gene: TRBJ2-7; v_gene: TRBV6-5; abundance: .; CDR3nt: TGTGCCAGCAGTTACTCGCCTTCTGAGCCGGGGGAGCAGTACTTC; CDR3aa: CASSYSPSEPGEQYF
d_gene: TRBD1; j_gene: TRBJ1-5; v_gene: TRBV7-8; abundance: .; CDR3nt: TGTGCCAGCACCCGGGACAGGGATCAGCCCCAGCATTTT; CDR3aa: CASTRDRDQPQHF
d_gene: .; j_gene: TRBJ1-1; v_gene: TRBV5-5; abundance: .; CDR3nt: TGTGCCAGCAGCTTAAGTAACAGGAGACCGAACACTGAAGCTTTCTTT; CDR3aa: CASSLSNRRPNTEAFF
d_gene: .; j_gene: TRBJ2-3; v_gene: TRBV9; abundance: .; CDR3nt: TGTGCCAGCAGCTGGGCGGGCGGCACAGATACGCAGTATTTT; CDR3aa: CASSWAGGTDTQYF
d_gene: .; j_gene: TRBJ2-3; v_gene: TRBV20-1; abundance: .; CDR3nt: TGCAGTGCTGGCCACACAGATACGCAGTATTTT; CDR3aa: CSAGHTDTQYF
d_gene: .; j_gene: TRBJ2-5; v_gene: TRBV25-1; abundance: once; CDR3nt: TGTGCCAGCAGTGTTTGGGAGGTAAAGACCCAGTACTTC; CDR3aa: CASSVWEVKTQYF
d_gene: .; j_gene: TRBJ1-1; v_gene: TRBV2; abundance: .; CDR3nt: TGTGCCTGCAGTACCACAGGGTCCTCACAATTGTTT; CDR3aa: CACSTTGSSQLF
d_gene: TRBD1; j_gene: TRBJ2-7; v_gene: TRBV4-2; abundance: .; CDR3nt: TGTGCCAGCAGCCAGACCCGGGGACAGGGTCGCCACGAGCAGTACTTC; CDR3aa: CASSQTRGQGRHEQYF
d_gene: .; j_gene: TRBJ1-5; v_gene: TRBV28; abundance: .; CDR3nt: TGTGCCAGCAGCACTAACCAGCCCCAGCATTTT; CDR3aa: CASSTNQPQHF
d_gene: .; j_gene: TRBJ1-3; v_gene: TRBV2; abundance: medium-sized; CDR3nt: TGTGCCAGCAGCCTTCTGGCCGGACGGACTGTCCAAGGAAACACCATATATTTT; CDR3aa: CASSLLAGRTVQGNTIYF
d_gene: .; j_gene: TRBJ2-1; v_gene: TRBV5-1; abundance: few; CDR3nt: TGCGCCAGCAGCTTGGGACAGTTTTACAATGAGCAGTTCTTC; CDR3aa: CASSLGQFYNEQFF
d_gene: .; j_gene: TRBJ2-7; v_gene: TRBV20-1; abundance: .; CDR3nt: TGCAGTGCTAGATCTCCGAACGGGGAGTACTTC; CDR3aa: CSARSPNGEYF
d_gene: TRBD1; j_gene: TRBJ1-4; v_gene: TRBV15; abundance: .; CDR3nt: TGTGCCACCAGCAGAGAGCCGGGACAGGGAAAAGAAAAACTGTTTTTT; CDR3aa: CATSREPGQGKEKLFF
d_gene: TRBD2; j_gene: TRBJ2-1; v_gene: TRBV29-1; abundance: .; CDR3nt: TGCAGCGTTGAAGGCGCGATCGGCGGCAGCGGGGGGTTCTACAATGAGCAGTTCTTC; CDR3aa: CSVEGAIGGSGGFYNEQFF
d_gene: .; j_gene: TRBJ1-2; v_gene: TRBV19; abundance: .; CDR3nt: TGTGCCAGTAGTACAGCGAGGACAGCCTATGGCTACACCTTC; CDR3aa: CASSTARTAYGYTF
d_gene: .; j_gene: TRBJ1-5; v_gene: TRBV28; abundance: .; CDR3nt: TGTGCCAGCCATCGGGGGATCAATCAGCCCCAGCATTTT; CDR3aa: CASHRGINQPQHF
d_gene: .; j_gene: TRBJ1-1; v_gene: TRBV10-3; abundance: .; CDR3nt: TGTGCCATCAGTGAAGTCGCTAATGAAGCTTTCTTT; CDR3aa: CAISEVANEAFF
d_gene: TRBD1; j_gene: TRBJ2-1; v_gene: TRBV7-6; abundance: few; CDR3nt: TGTGCCAGCAGCCGTCGCGGTCAGGGGGCCAATGAGCAGTTCTTC; CDR3aa: CASSRRGQGANEQFF
d_gene: .; j_gene: TRBJ2-7; v_gene: TRBV6-1; abundance: once; CDR3nt: TGTGCCAGCAGTGAAAGGGGGGACTACTACGAGCAGTACTTC; CDR3aa: CASSERGDYYEQYF
d_gene: .; j_gene: TRBJ2-1; v_gene: TRBV5-4; abundance: once; CDR3nt: TGTGCCAGCAGCTTGGAGGCGGGTACGGGATACAATGAGCAGTTCTTC; CDR3aa: CASSLEAGTGYNEQFF
d_gene: .; j_gene: TRBJ2-7; v_gene: TRBV7-8; abundance: .; CDR3nt: TGTGCCAGCAGCTTAAGGGGCGGCGACTACGAGCAGTACTTC; CDR3aa: CASSLRGGDYEQYF
d_gene: TRBD2; j_gene: TRBJ2-5; v_gene: TRBV6-1; abundance: medium-sized; CDR3nt: TGTGCCAGCAGTCTAACTAGCGGGGGGGCGGAGACCCAGTACTTC; CDR3aa: CASSLTSGGAETQYF
d_gene: TRBD1; j_gene: TRBJ1-3; v_gene: TRBV10-3; abundance: .; CDR3nt: TGTGCCATCAGTTCCAGCAGGGGGCAGGACACCATATATTTT; CDR3aa: CAISSSRGQDTIYF
d_gene: .; j_gene: TRBJ2-2; v_gene: TRBV10-3; abundance: .; CDR3nt: TGTGCCATCAGCGCACCGGGACTGAGGGGCACCGGGGAGCTGTTTTTT; CDR3aa: CAISAPGLRGTGELFF
d_gene: .; j_gene: TRBJ1-6; v_gene: TRBV19; abundance: .; CDR3nt: TGTGCCACCCAAGACAGGTTGGATTCACCCCTCCACTTT; CDR3aa: CATQDRLDSPLHF
d_gene: .; j_gene: TRBJ2-7; v_gene: TRBV7-8; abundance: .; CDR3nt: TGTGCCAGCAGCTACAAACCCGAGAGAGGCTACGAGCAGTACTTC; CDR3aa: CASSYKPERGYEQYF
d_gene: .; j_gene: TRBJ1-5; v_gene: TRBV19; abundance: .; CDR3nt: TGTGCCAGTAGTATACTTAACAGTAATCAGCCCCAGCATTTT; CDR3aa: CASSILNSNQPQHF
d_gene: .; j_gene: TRBJ2-4; v_gene: TRBV5-1; abundance: .; CDR3nt: TGCGCCAGCAGACAGGGCTTAGCCAAAAACATTCAGTACTTC; CDR3aa: CASRQGLAKNIQYF